These 14 T cell receptor beta chains share one sample of origin, sequenced in a study of T-cell memory formation after mild COVID-19. In TCRdb, the 5' RACE reads were re-called with MiXCR into one record per CDR3 protein. The data contain 580,000 or so distinct CDR3 sequences, roughly a sixth of them singletons. Source material: PBMCs or a T cell subset sorted from them (not recorded which). The receptors come from an adult woman who had mild COVID-19 (a few samples of this study predate the infection). Cell type and time point are not known.

The chain is built from TRBV7-2 and TRBJ1-4; 9 bases agree with TRBD1. Per the germline V gene, CDR1 is SGHTA and CDR2 is FQGNSA. The CDR3 has 16 residues. Losses at the gene ends were 6 bases for V and 11 bases for J; bases not matched to a gene: 16. The CDR3 protein is CASSPSRRDRASKLFF. CDR3 nucleotide sequence: TGTGCCAGCAGTCCTAGCCGCCGGGACAGGGCGAGCAAACTGTTTTTT.

This clonotype came up a few times. V and J are TRBV6-5 and TRBJ1-3; unclear D gene. Germline CDR1 MNHEY, CDR2 SVGAGI. Trimming shortened V by 2 bases and J by 4 bases, and 3 bases separated the two germline ends. The CDR3 covers 12 residues. CDR3 sequence: CASSYGGNTIYF. CDR3 in DNA: TGTGCCAGCAGTTACGGCGGAAACACCATATATTTT.

This chain joins TRBV7-9 and TRBJ1-2; TRBD1 is a possible D gene (5 bases). Trimming shortened V by 5 bases and J by 2 bases, and 12 bases separated the two germline ends. Germline loops: CDR1 SEHNR, CDR2 FQNEAQ (reference sequence). The CDR3 spans 14 residues. CDR3 residues: CASSRTGPNYGYTF. DNA for the CDR3: TGTGCCAGCAGCCGCACAGGTCCCAACTATGGCTACACCTTC. Supplemented by reference TRBV7-9 and TRBJ1-2, the full variable domain reads DTGVSQNPRHKITKRGQNVTFRCDPISEHNRLYWYRQTLGQGPEFLTYFQNEAQLEKSRLLSDRFSAERPKGSFSTLEIQRTEQGDSAMYLCASSRTGPNYGYTFGSGTRLTVV.

This clonotype has a handful of counts. The chain recombines TRBV19 with TRBJ1-5; D is perhaps TRBD1 (6 bases). There are 14 residues in the CDR3. The V gene lost 8 bases and the J gene lost 0 bases, with 11 bases spanning the gap. CDR1 is LNHDA and CDR2 is SQIVND in the germline V gene (reference sequence). CDR3 bases: TGTGCCAGTCTCCAGGGACATAGCAATCAGCCCCAGCATTTT. Translating gives CASLQGHSNQPQHF.

The chain is built from TRBV9 and TRBJ2-1; 8 nucleotides align to TRBD2. V lost 6 bases to trimming and J lost 8 bases; unmatched junction nucleotides: 7. Germline values: CDR1 SGDLS, CDR2 YYNGEE. This CDR3 comprises 13 residues. The CDR3 protein is CASTSPGGDEQFF. CDR3 bases: TGTGCCAGCACCTCGCCGGGGGGGGATGAGCAGTTCTTC.

The table lists this clonotype with a few counts. The chain combines TRBV24-1 with TRBJ2-7; tentatively, D is TRBD2 (5 bases). Germline V lookup: CDR1 KGHDR, CDR2 SFDVKD. There are 13 residues in the CDR3. V was shortened by 4 bases and J by 5 bases, with 11 bases between the two germline ends. The CDR3 DNA reads TGTGCCACCAGTGACATGCTCGGGGACGAGCAGTACTTC. This sequence encodes CATSDMLGDEQYF.

This clonotype was seen a handful of times. The V and J genes are TRBV5-1 and TRBJ2-3; 7 positions match TRBD1. Germline CDR1 is SGHRS and CDR2 is YFSETQ. Trimming took 4 bases from V and 4 from J; bases not matched to a gene: 9. This CDR3 region has 15 residues. The chain's CDR3 is CASSLPNRGADTQYF. The CDR3 region has the DNA TGCGCCAGCAGCCTTCCAAACAGGGGCGCAGATACGCAGTATTTT.

The rearrangement links TRBV7-2 to TRBJ1-3; D unclear. The CDR3 has 13 amino acids. V was trimmed by 3 bases and J by 2 bases, leaving 5 bases between them. Germline loops: CDR1 SGHTA, CDR2 FQGNSA. The CDR3 here is CASSFQTGNTIYF. The DNA for the CDR3 is TGTGCCAGCAGCTTTCAGACTGGAAACACCATATATTTT.

The genes are TRBV5-6 and TRBJ1-1; the match to TRBD1 covers 10 bases. Trimming cost V 4 bases and J 5 bases; bases outside gene matches: 8. Per germline, CDR1 SGHDT and CDR2 YYEEEE. This CDR3 spans 15 amino acids. This CDR3 reads CASSDPGQGRTEAFF. The CDR3 DNA reads TGTGCCAGCAGCGACCCGGGACAGGGGAGAACTGAAGCTTTCTTT.

This clonotype was detected many times. This sequence joins TRBV29-1 and TRBJ2-3, with D unresolved. Germline CDR1 reads SQVTM; CDR2 reads ANQGSEA. The V gene lost 3 bases and the J gene lost 2 bases, with 6 bases spanning the gap. CDR3 length: 12 amino acids. For the CDR3, the DNA is TGCAGCGTTGAGGCCCTCACAGATACGCAGTATTTT. It specifies CSVEALTDTQYF.

The V gene is TRBV12-3 or TRBV12-4, the J gene TRBJ2-7; 9 nucleotides agree with TRBD1. V lost 5 bases and J lost 4; bases outside the gene matches: 6. This CDR3 contains 14 residues. The CDR3, as DNA: TGTGCCAGCAGTACAGGGGGCATTGGGTACGAGCAGTACTTC. Translation: CASSTGGIGYEQYF.

V usage is TRBV20-1 and J usage is TRBJ2-4; TRBD1 is a possible D gene (5 bases). CDR1 DFQATT and CDR2 SNEGSKA come from the germline V gene (reference sequence). This CDR3 has 15 amino acids. Between the trimmed V and J ends, which lost 7 bases and 2 bases, there was a span of 18 bases. In nucleotides, the CDR3 is TGCAGTGTCGAAAGGGGTCCTCTCACCAAAAACATTCAGTACTTC. Its translation is CSVERGPLTKNIQYF.

J is TRBJ1-2 and V is TRBV15, with 8 bases fitting TRBD1. Germline-derived CDR1 and CDR2 are LNHNV and YYDKDF (reference sequence). Trimming took 1 base from V and 4 from J; bases not matched to a gene: 14. The CDR3 covers 18 residues. CDR3 bases: TGTGCCACCAGCAGAGGCCCCGGGACAGGATCCTCTGGCTATGGCTACACCTTC. It translates to CATSRGPGTGSSGYGYTF.

This rearrangement joins TRBV4-1 to TRBJ2-7; D is undetermined. V was trimmed by 4 bases and J by 3 bases, leaving 13 bases between them. The CDR3 runs 14 residues. Per the germline V gene, CDR1 is MGHRA and CDR2 is YSYEKL. CDR3 region: CASSPNPTIYEQYF. For the CDR3, the DNA is TGCGCCAGCAGCCCAAATCCTACGATCTACGAGCAGTACTTC.